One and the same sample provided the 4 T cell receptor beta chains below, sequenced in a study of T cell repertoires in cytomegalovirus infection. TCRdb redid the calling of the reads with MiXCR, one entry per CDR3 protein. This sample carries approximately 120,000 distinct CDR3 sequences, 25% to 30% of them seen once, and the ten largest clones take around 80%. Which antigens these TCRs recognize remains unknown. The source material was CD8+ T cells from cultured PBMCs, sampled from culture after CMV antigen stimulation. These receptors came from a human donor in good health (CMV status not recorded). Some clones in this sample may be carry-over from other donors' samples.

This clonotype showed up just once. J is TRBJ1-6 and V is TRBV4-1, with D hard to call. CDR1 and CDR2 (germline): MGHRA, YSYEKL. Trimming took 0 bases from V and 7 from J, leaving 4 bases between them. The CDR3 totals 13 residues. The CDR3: CASSQDGNSPLHF. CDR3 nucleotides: TGCGCCAGCAGCCAAGATGGCAATTCACCCCTCCACTTT.

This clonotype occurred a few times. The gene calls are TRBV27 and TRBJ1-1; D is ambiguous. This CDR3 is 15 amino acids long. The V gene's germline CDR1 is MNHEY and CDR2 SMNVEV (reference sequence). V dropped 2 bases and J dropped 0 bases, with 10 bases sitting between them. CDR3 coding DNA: TGTGCCAGCAGTTTACAGCGAGGGATGAACACTGAAGCTTTCTTT. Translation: CASSLQRGMNTEAFF.

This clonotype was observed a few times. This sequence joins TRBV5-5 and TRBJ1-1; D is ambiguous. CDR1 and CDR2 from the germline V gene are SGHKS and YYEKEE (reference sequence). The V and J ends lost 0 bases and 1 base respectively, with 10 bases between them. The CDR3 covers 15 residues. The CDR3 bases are TGTGCCAGCAGCTTGGTAAGCACAGCGAACACTGAAGCTTTCTTT. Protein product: CASSLVSTANTEAFF.

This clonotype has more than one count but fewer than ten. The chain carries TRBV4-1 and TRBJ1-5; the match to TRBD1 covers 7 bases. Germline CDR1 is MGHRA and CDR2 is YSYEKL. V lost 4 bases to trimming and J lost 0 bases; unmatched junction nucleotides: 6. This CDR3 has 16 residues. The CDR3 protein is CASSRGGQVSNQPQHF. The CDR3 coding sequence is TGCGCCAGCAGCCGCGGAGGACAGGTTAGCAATCAGCCCCAGCATTTT.